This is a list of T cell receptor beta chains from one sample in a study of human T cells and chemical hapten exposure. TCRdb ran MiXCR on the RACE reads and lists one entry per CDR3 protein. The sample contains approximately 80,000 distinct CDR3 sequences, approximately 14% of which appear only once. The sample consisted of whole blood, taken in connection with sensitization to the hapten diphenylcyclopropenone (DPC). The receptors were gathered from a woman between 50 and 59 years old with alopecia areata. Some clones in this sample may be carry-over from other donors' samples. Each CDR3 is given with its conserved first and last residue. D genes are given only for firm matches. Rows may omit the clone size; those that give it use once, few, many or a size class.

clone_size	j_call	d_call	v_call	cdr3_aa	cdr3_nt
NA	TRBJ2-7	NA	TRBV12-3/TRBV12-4	CASSLLRTGNYEQYF	TGTGCCAGCAGTTTACTCCGAACGGGGAACTACGAGCAGTACTTC
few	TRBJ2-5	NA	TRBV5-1	CASSLGVAETQYF	TGCGCCAGCAGCTTGGGGGTTGCCGAGACCCAGTACTTC
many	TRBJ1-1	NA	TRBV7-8	CASSRDAPRTEAFF	TGTGCCAGCAGCAGAGACGCCCCCCGGACTGAAGCTTTCTTT
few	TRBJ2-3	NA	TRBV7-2	CASSSRVAADTQYF	TGTGCCAGCAGCTCCAGGGTAGCCGCAGATACGCAGTATTTT
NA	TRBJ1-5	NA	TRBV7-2	CASSLNWGTNQPQHF	TGTGCCAGCAGCTTAAATTGGGGGACCAATCAGCCCCAGCATTTT
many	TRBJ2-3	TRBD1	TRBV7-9	CAGLTGTGGTDTQYF	TGTGCCGGCTTAACCGGGACAGGTGGAACAGATACGCAGTATTTT
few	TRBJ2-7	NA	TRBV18	CASSPNSPTYEQYF	TGTGCCAGCTCACCAAACTCCCCAACGTACGAGCAGTACTTC
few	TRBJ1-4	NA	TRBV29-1	CSVEEWDLNEKLFF	TGCAGCGTTGAGGAATGGGACCTTAATGAAAAACTGTTTTTT
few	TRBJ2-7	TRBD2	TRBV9	CASSMSPSGRASYEQYF	TGTGCCAGCAGCATGTCCCCTAGCGGGAGGGCCAGTTACGAGCAGTACTTC
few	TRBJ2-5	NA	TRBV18	CASSPDPAIATQYF	TGTGCCAGCTCACCAGACCCGGCCATTGCGACCCAGTACTTC
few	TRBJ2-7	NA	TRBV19	CASSIGLHNEQYF	TGTGCCAGTAGTATCGGACTACACAACGAGCAGTACTTC
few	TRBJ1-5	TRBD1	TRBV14	CASSQGTGSNQPQHF	TGTGCCAGCAGCCAAGGGACAGGGAGTAATCAGCCCCAGCATTTT
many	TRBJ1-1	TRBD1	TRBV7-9	CASSSRTGWDTEAFF	TGTGCCAGCAGCTCGAGGACAGGGTGGGACACTGAAGCTTTCTTT
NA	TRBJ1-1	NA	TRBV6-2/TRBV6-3	CASSYSRTEAFF	TGTGCCAGCAGTTACTCGAGGACTGAAGCTTTCTTT
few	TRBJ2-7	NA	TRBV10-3	CAISDPPGSLAQYF	TGTGCCATCAGCGACCCCCCGGGCAGTCTGGCGCAGTACTTC
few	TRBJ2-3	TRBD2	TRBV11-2	CASSPGTSGSVTQYF	TGTGCCAGCAGCCCCGGGACTAGCGGTTCCGTTACGCAGTATTTT
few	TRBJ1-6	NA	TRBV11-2	CASSFQQGGSPLHF	TGTGCCAGCAGCTTTCAACAGGGCGGGTCACCCCTCCACTTT
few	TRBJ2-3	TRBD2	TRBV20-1	CSARGSTGLAGVRTDTQYF	TGCAGTGCTAGAGGTTCAACGGGACTAGCGGGAGTACGCACAGATACGCAGTATTTT
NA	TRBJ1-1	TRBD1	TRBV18	CASSPDRGDTEAFF	TGTGCCAGCTCACCTGACAGGGGGGACACTGAAGCTTTCTTT
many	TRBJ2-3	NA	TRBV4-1	CASSQVLANTDTQYF	TGCGCCAGCAGCCAAGTCTTGGCAAACACAGATACGCAGTATTTT
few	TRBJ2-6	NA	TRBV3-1	CASSQDYSGANVLTF	TGTGCCAGCAGCCAAGATTACTCTGGGGCCAACGTCCTGACTTTC
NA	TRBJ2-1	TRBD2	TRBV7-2	CASSFAGLAGNEQFF	TGTGCCAGCAGCTTTGCGGGACTAGCGGGGAATGAGCAGTTCTTC
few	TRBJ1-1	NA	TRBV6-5	CASTIAGRNTEAFF	TGTGCCAGCACTATCGCAGGAAGGAACACTGAAGCTTTCTTT
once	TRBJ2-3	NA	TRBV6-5	CASSTSRSTDTQYF	TGTGCCAGCAGTACCTCCCGGAGCACAGATACGCAGTATTTT